A selection of T cell receptor beta chains follows, all from one sample in a study of T cell responses to AZD1222 COVID-19 vaccine. The method was immunoSEQ multiplex PCR; TCRdb's version includes in-frame clones alone and lacks a portion of them. The sample has tens of thousands of clones; about nine tenths are singletons. The sample in question was peripheral blood, obtained on day 0 of AZD1222 vaccination. The source of these receptors is an adult in good health. Both conserved end residues are part of each CDR3. The order of the fields is D gene, clone size, J gene, V gene, CDR3 DNA, CDR3 protein. The D gene is left open where the match is weak. The size field is filled for only some rows; it gives once, few, many or a size class.

d_call: NA
clone_size: NA
j_call: TRBJ1-1
v_call: TRBV4-1
cdr3_nt: TGCGCCAGCAGCCAAGAGGTAGATAGGATCCAGGGAGGCACTGAAGCTTTCTTT
cdr3_aa: CASSQEVDRIQGGTEAFF

d_call: NA
clone_size: NA
j_call: TRBJ2-2
v_call: TRBV10-3
cdr3_nt: TGTGCCATCAGTGGGGGAGGGGACAGGCTCACCGGGGAGCTGTTTTTT
cdr3_aa: CAISGGGDRLTGELFF

d_call: NA
clone_size: NA
j_call: TRBJ2-7
v_call: TRBV18
cdr3_nt: TGTGCCAGCTCACTCGACCCAGTTGAGCAGTACTTC
cdr3_aa: CASSLDPVEQYF

d_call: TRBD1
clone_size: NA
j_call: TRBJ2-7
v_call: TRBV6-5
cdr3_nt: TGTGCCAGCAGTAGGACAGGTTTTGTCTACGAGCAGTACTTC
cdr3_aa: CASSRTGFVYEQYF

d_call: TRBD2
clone_size: once
j_call: TRBJ2-1
v_call: TRBV29-1
cdr3_nt: TGCAGCGTTGAAGGCCTAGCGGGAGGAGCCTACAATGAGCAGTTCTTC
cdr3_aa: CSVEGLAGGAYNEQFF

d_call: TRBD2
clone_size: once
j_call: TRBJ2-1
v_call: TRBV7-9
cdr3_nt: TGTGCCAGCAGCCCAAAGTTTCTGGCGGGAGGGCCGTTGGGGAATGAGCAGTTCTTC
cdr3_aa: CASSPKFLAGGPLGNEQFF

d_call: NA
clone_size: NA
j_call: TRBJ2-2
v_call: TRBV29-1
cdr3_nt: TGCAGCGTCCAGGAGGCCGGGGAGCTGTTTTTT
cdr3_aa: CSVQEAGELFF

d_call: NA
clone_size: NA
j_call: TRBJ1-5
v_call: TRBV28
cdr3_nt: TGTGCCAGCAGTACCCCGGGACCCCCGGCTCAGCCCCAGCATTTT
cdr3_aa: CASSTPGPPAQPQHF

d_call: NA
clone_size: NA
j_call: TRBJ1-5
v_call: TRBV29-1
cdr3_nt: TGCAGCGTTTCTTCGGGATTCAATCAGCCCCAGCATTTT
cdr3_aa: CSVSSGFNQPQHF

d_call: TRBD1
clone_size: NA
j_call: TRBJ1-2
v_call: TRBV19
cdr3_nt: TGTGCCAGTAGTATTCGACAGGGGGGTTTCAAGGATGGCTACACCTTC
cdr3_aa: CASSIRQGGFKDGYTF

d_call: NA
clone_size: NA
j_call: TRBJ1-4
v_call: TRBV5-1
cdr3_nt: TGCGCCAGCAGCCCGTTGTCCCATGGGGGTGAAAAACTGTTTTTT
cdr3_aa: CASSPLSHGGEKLFF

d_call: TRBD2
clone_size: NA
j_call: TRBJ2-5
v_call: TRBV9
cdr3_nt: TGTGCCAGCAGCCCTAGGAGCGGGGGGTTCCCAGAGACCCAGTACTTC
cdr3_aa: CASSPRSGGFPETQYF

d_call: NA
clone_size: NA
j_call: TRBJ2-1
v_call: TRBV11-3
cdr3_nt: TGTGCCAGCAGCTTAGCGGATGAGCAGTTCTTC
cdr3_aa: CASSLADEQFF

d_call: NA
clone_size: NA
j_call: TRBJ2-6
v_call: TRBV11-2
cdr3_nt: TGTGCCAGCAGCTTAGGGGGGCACTCTGGGGCCAACGTCCTGACTTTC
cdr3_aa: CASSLGGHSGANVLTF

d_call: TRBD1
clone_size: NA
j_call: TRBJ1-4
v_call: TRBV5-1
cdr3_nt: TGCGCCAGCACTCAGGGGACAGGGGGATATGAAAAACTGTTTTTT
cdr3_aa: CASTQGTGGYEKLFF

d_call: NA
clone_size: NA
j_call: TRBJ2-5
v_call: TRBV29-1
cdr3_nt: TGCAGCGTCCAGACGGCGGGCTCGGGGACCCAGTACTTC
cdr3_aa: CSVQTAGSGTQYF

d_call: TRBD2
clone_size: NA
j_call: TRBJ2-7
v_call: TRBV7-2
cdr3_nt: TGTGCCAGCAGCTTAGATTGGCGGGAGCACTACGAGCAGTACTTC
cdr3_aa: CASSLDWREHYEQYF

d_call: NA
clone_size: NA
j_call: TRBJ1-2
v_call: TRBV27
cdr3_nt: TGTGCCAGCAGTCCCCCGGGGGTGGTTGGTGGCTACACCTTC
cdr3_aa: CASSPPGVVGGYTF

d_call: NA
clone_size: NA
j_call: TRBJ1-6
v_call: TRBV7-3
cdr3_nt: TGTGCCAGCAGCTTGGGGGCCAATTCACCCCTCCACTTT
cdr3_aa: CASSLGANSPLHF

d_call: NA
clone_size: NA
j_call: TRBJ1-2
v_call: TRBV28
cdr3_nt: TGTGCCAGCATGCCGGACAGCGGACCCGTGTTAAGTGGCTACACCTTC
cdr3_aa: CASMPDSGPVLSGYTF

d_call: TRBD2
clone_size: NA
j_call: TRBJ2-2
v_call: TRBV7-2
cdr3_nt: TGTGCCAGCAGAAGACGCGGGGAGGGCACCGGGGAGCTGTTTTTT
cdr3_aa: CASRRRGEGTGELFF

d_call: TRBD1
clone_size: few
j_call: TRBJ2-1
v_call: TRBV25-1
cdr3_nt: TGTGCCAGCAGGGGACAGGGGGCAAGTGAGCAGTTCTTC
cdr3_aa: CASRGQGASEQFF

d_call: NA
clone_size: NA
j_call: TRBJ1-1
v_call: TRBV3-1/TRBV3-2
cdr3_nt: TGTGCCAGCAGCCAAGGGGTGAACACTGAAGCTTTCTTT
cdr3_aa: CASSQGVNTEAFF

d_call: NA
clone_size: NA
j_call: TRBJ1-1
v_call: TRBV7-2
cdr3_nt: TGTGCCAGCAGCTCACAGGGTGGGGGGAACACTGAAGCTTTCTTT
cdr3_aa: CASSSQGGGNTEAFF

d_call: TRBD2
clone_size: once
j_call: TRBJ2-7
v_call: TRBV5-1
cdr3_nt: TGCGCCAGCAGCTTGGAGGTAGCGGGAGGTCGGGGGAGGGCCTACGAGCAGTACTTC
cdr3_aa: CASSLEVAGGRGRAYEQYF

d_call: TRBD1
clone_size: NA
j_call: TRBJ2-5
v_call: TRBV5-1
cdr3_nt: TGCGCCAGCAGCCCAATTCAAAGACAGGGCCTCTTCCGGGAGACCCAGTACTTC
cdr3_aa: CASSPIQRQGLFRETQYF

d_call: TRBD1
clone_size: few
j_call: TRBJ1-5
v_call: TRBV15
cdr3_nt: TGTGCCACCAGCGACGACAGGGTCAATCAGCCCCAGCATTTT
cdr3_aa: CATSDDRVNQPQHF

d_call: NA
clone_size: NA
j_call: TRBJ2-1
v_call: TRBV7-9
cdr3_nt: TGTGCCAGCAGCTTAAGATCCGATTCCTACAATGAGCAGTTCTTC
cdr3_aa: CASSLRSDSYNEQFF

d_call: NA
clone_size: NA
j_call: TRBJ1-1
v_call: TRBV18
cdr3_nt: TGTGCCAGCTCACCACGGACAGTCGGGGACACTGAAGCTTTCTTT
cdr3_aa: CASSPRTVGDTEAFF

d_call: NA
clone_size: NA
j_call: TRBJ1-5
v_call: TRBV5-1
cdr3_nt: TGCGCCAGCAGCCCGCAGGGGCACAATCAGCCCCAGCATTTT
cdr3_aa: CASSPQGHNQPQHF

d_call: NA
clone_size: NA
j_call: TRBJ1-3
v_call: TRBV29-1
cdr3_nt: TGCAGCGTGCGGAACCAGGAGGAGCGAAACACCATATATTTT
cdr3_aa: CSVRNQEERNTIYF

d_call: NA
clone_size: NA
j_call: TRBJ1-1
v_call: TRBV5-1
cdr3_nt: TGCGCCAGCAGCTTGTACCCCGCCACATCGAACACTGAAGCTTTCTTT
cdr3_aa: CASSLYPATSNTEAFF

d_call: NA
clone_size: NA
j_call: TRBJ2-2
v_call: TRBV9
cdr3_nt: TGTGCCAGCAGCCCCCGACGGGACGGGGAGCTGTTTTTT
cdr3_aa: CASSPRRDGELFF

d_call: TRBD1
clone_size: once
j_call: TRBJ2-7
v_call: TRBV6-2/TRBV6-3
cdr3_nt: TGTGCCAGCAGTTACAGGACAGGGGGAACCTACGAGCAGTACTTC
cdr3_aa: CASSYRTGGTYEQYF

d_call: TRBD1
clone_size: NA
j_call: TRBJ2-3
v_call: TRBV12-3/TRBV12-4
cdr3_nt: TGTGCCACGACGGGACAGGGTATTGATACGCAGTATTTT
cdr3_aa: CATTGQGIDTQYF

d_call: NA
clone_size: NA
j_call: TRBJ2-5
v_call: TRBV19
cdr3_nt: TGTGCCAGTAAGGGCGGCGACCAAGAGACCCAGTACTTC
cdr3_aa: CASKGGDQETQYF

d_call: NA
clone_size: NA
j_call: TRBJ2-3
v_call: TRBV19
cdr3_nt: TGTGCCAGTAGTGCTACCCAGGGTGATACGCAGTATTTT
cdr3_aa: CASSATQGDTQYF

d_call: TRBD1
clone_size: NA
j_call: TRBJ2-1
v_call: TRBV6-5
cdr3_nt: TGTGCCAACTCGGGACAGGGGTACAATGAGCAGTTCTTC
cdr3_aa: CANSGQGYNEQFF

d_call: TRBD1
clone_size: NA
j_call: TRBJ2-5
v_call: TRBV14
cdr3_nt: TGTGCCAGCAGCCAAGACCAGAGGACAGGGGGCGCGGGGGAGACCCAGTACTTC
cdr3_aa: CASSQDQRTGGAGETQYF

d_call: TRBD2
clone_size: once
j_call: TRBJ2-7
v_call: TRBV29-1
cdr3_nt: TGCAGCGTAGGGACTAGAGTCGGGCAGTACTTC
cdr3_aa: CSVGTRVGQYF

d_call: TRBD2
clone_size: NA
j_call: TRBJ2-1
v_call: TRBV27
cdr3_nt: TGTGCCAGCAGTTTCGTGGCGGGGGTGAGTCATGAGCAGTTCTTC
cdr3_aa: CASSFVAGVSHEQFF

d_call: TRBD1
clone_size: NA
j_call: TRBJ1-1
v_call: TRBV12-5
cdr3_nt: TGTGCTAGTGGTTGGCAGGGGGCGAACACTGAAGCTTTCTTT
cdr3_aa: CASGWQGANTEAFF

d_call: NA
clone_size: few
j_call: TRBJ1-1
v_call: TRBV7-6
cdr3_nt: TGTGCCAGCAGCCCGGACAGTGCGAACACTGAAGCTTTCTTT
cdr3_aa: CASSPDSANTEAFF

d_call: NA
clone_size: NA
j_call: TRBJ2-7
v_call: TRBV24-1
cdr3_nt: TGTGCCACCAGTGATTTTTCACAGGATACCTACGAGCAGTACTTC
cdr3_aa: CATSDFSQDTYEQYF

d_call: TRBD1
clone_size: NA
j_call: TRBJ1-5
v_call: TRBV16
cdr3_nt: TGTGCCAGCAGCCAAGGGACAGAATCTCAGCCCCAGCATTTT
cdr3_aa: CASSQGTESQPQHF

d_call: NA
clone_size: NA
j_call: TRBJ1-5
v_call: TRBV21-1
cdr3_nt: TGTGCCAGCAGCAAGAAAGGCAGATCGTCCCCCAATCAGCCCCAGCATTTT
cdr3_aa: CASSKKGRSSPNQPQHF

d_call: NA
clone_size: NA
j_call: TRBJ2-7
v_call: TRBV6-5
cdr3_nt: TGTGCCAGCAGGGTGGGCCCTTCCGAGCAGTACTTC
cdr3_aa: CASRVGPSEQYF

d_call: NA
clone_size: NA
j_call: TRBJ1-6
v_call: TRBV20-1
cdr3_nt: TGCAGTGCTAGTGACGTCTCCTATAATTCACCCCTCCACTTT
cdr3_aa: CSASDVSYNSPLHF

d_call: NA
clone_size: NA
j_call: TRBJ2-2
v_call: TRBV21-1
cdr3_nt: TGTGCCAGCAGCAAAGAGGTGGGGAATGACACCGGGGAGCTGTTTTTT
cdr3_aa: CASSKEVGNDTGELFF

d_call: TRBD1
clone_size: NA
j_call: TRBJ1-1
v_call: TRBV19
cdr3_nt: TGTGCCAGTAGCCCCCAGGGGGGCTCTGAAGCTTTCTTT
cdr3_aa: CASSPQGGSEAFF

d_call: NA
clone_size: NA
j_call: TRBJ2-1
v_call: TRBV9
cdr3_nt: TGTGCCAGCAGCGTAGTGACAGGCTCCTACAATGAGCAGTTCTTC
cdr3_aa: CASSVVTGSYNEQFF

d_call: TRBD1
clone_size: NA
j_call: TRBJ1-2
v_call: TRBV7-2
cdr3_nt: TGTGCCAGCAGCTTTGACAGGGAATATGGCTACACCTTC
cdr3_aa: CASSFDREYGYTF

d_call: NA
clone_size: NA
j_call: TRBJ1-1
v_call: TRBV6-5
cdr3_nt: TGTGCCAGCAGCCACCGGCGGCAGATTGAAGCTTTCTTT
cdr3_aa: CASSHRRQIEAFF

d_call: NA
clone_size: once
j_call: TRBJ1-2
v_call: TRBV7-2
cdr3_nt: TGTGCCAGCAGCCGGACCTCGGGGGCCTATGGCTACACCTTC
cdr3_aa: CASSRTSGAYGYTF

d_call: TRBD2
clone_size: NA
j_call: TRBJ2-7
v_call: TRBV11-2
cdr3_nt: TGTGCCAGCAGCTTAGCGTTTGGGACTAGCGGGGGCTACGAGCAGTACTTC
cdr3_aa: CASSLAFGTSGGYEQYF

d_call: TRBD2
clone_size: NA
j_call: TRBJ2-3
v_call: TRBV19
cdr3_nt: TGTGCCAGTAGTCAAGGACTAGCCTCAGGGGATACGCAGTATTTT
cdr3_aa: CASSQGLASGDTQYF

d_call: NA
clone_size: NA
j_call: TRBJ2-2
v_call: TRBV6-5
cdr3_nt: TGTGCCAGCAGTTACAGGGTCACCGGGGAGCTGTTTTTT
cdr3_aa: CASSYRVTGELFF

d_call: TRBD1
clone_size: NA
j_call: TRBJ1-1
v_call: TRBV11-2
cdr3_nt: TGTGCCAGCAGACCTAGACAGGGCACGAACACTGAAGCTTTCTTT
cdr3_aa: CASRPRQGTNTEAFF

d_call: NA
clone_size: NA
j_call: TRBJ2-7
v_call: TRBV11-1
cdr3_nt: TGTGCCAGCAGCTTATCACGGATCTCCTACGAGCAGTACTTC
cdr3_aa: CASSLSRISYEQYF

d_call: NA
clone_size: NA
j_call: TRBJ1-2
v_call: TRBV6-1
cdr3_nt: TGTGCCAGCAGTGAGTCAGGGGCCAACTATGGCTACACCTTC
cdr3_aa: CASSESGANYGYTF